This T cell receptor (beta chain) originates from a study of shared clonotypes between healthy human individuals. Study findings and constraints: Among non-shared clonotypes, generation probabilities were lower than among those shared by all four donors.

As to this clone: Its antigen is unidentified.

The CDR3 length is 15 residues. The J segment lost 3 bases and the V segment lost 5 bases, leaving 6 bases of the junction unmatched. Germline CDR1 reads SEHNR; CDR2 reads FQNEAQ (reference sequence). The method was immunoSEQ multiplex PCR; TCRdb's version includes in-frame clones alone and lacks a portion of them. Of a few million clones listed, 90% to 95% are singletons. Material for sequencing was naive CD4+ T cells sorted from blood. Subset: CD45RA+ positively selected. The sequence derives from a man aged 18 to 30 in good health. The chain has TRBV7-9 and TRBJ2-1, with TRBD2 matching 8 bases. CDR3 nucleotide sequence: TGTGCCAGCAGCCTCGGACGGGGGGGCTACAATGAGCAGTTCTTC. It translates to CASSLGRGGYNEQFF.